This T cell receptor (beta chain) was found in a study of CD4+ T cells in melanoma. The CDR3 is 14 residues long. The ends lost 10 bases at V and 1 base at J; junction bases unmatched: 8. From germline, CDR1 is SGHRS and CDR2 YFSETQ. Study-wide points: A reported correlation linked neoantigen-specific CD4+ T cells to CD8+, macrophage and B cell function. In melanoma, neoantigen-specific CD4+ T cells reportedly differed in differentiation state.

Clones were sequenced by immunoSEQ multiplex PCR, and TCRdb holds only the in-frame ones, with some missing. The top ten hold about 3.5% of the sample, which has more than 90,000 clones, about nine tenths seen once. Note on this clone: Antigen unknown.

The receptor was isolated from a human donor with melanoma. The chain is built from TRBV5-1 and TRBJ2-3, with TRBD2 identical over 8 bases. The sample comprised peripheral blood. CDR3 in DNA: TGCGCCGCCGCGCGGGGGGTCGGCACAGATACGCAGTATTTT. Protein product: CAAARGVGTDTQYF.